This T cell receptor (beta chain) stems from a study of OX40 agonist ivuxolimab in advanced cancers. The overall study: Three partial responders included one hepatocellular carcinoma patient and two cutaneous melanoma patients. Whole-study results and caveats: There were also nonresponders showing low normalized T-cell clonal expansion. In the 0.1 to 3.0 mg/kg range, CD4+ and CD8+ blood T cells had expanded clonally by week 6.

The CDR3 length is 16 residues. V was pared by 2 bases and J by 0 bases, with 14 bases between. In germline, CDR1 is MGHRA, CDR2 YSYEKL. The assay was immunoSEQ multiplex PCR, and TCRdb's table has in-frame clones only and misses some. The sample lists about 38,000 clones; roughly nine tenths were seen once. On this clone itself: Its target is unknown.

The rearrangement joins TRBV4-1 to TRBJ2-7; possibly TRBD1 for D (6 bases). This material consisted of CD4+ or CD8+ T cells sorted from blood, taken in a trial of the OX40 agonist ivuxolimab. This receptor was taken from an adult with an advanced solid tumor such as melanoma, head and neck, liver or kidney cancer. The CDR3 region is CASSQPVGRGSYEQYF. CDR3 bases: TGCGCCAGCAGCCAACCGGTGGGCAGGGGCTCCTACGAGCAGTACTTC.